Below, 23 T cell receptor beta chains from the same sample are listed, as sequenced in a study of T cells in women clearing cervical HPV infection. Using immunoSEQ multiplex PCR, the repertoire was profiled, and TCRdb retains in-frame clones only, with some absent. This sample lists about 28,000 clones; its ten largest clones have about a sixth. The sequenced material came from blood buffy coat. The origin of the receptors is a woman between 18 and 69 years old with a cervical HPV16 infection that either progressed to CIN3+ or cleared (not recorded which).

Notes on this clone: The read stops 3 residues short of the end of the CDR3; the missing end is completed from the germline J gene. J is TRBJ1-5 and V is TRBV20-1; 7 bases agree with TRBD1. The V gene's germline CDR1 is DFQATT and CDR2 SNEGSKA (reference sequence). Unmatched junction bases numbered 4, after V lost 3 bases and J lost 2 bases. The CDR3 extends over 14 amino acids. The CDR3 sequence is CSARRGGGNQPQHF. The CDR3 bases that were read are TGCAGTGCTAGGCGAGGGGGCGGCAATCAGCCC.

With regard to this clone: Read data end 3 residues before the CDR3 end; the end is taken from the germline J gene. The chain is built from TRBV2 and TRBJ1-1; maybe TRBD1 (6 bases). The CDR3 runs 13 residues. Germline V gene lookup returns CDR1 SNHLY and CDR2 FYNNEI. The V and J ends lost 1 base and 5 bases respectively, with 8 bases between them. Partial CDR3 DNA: TGTGCCAGCAGTGAAGGGGGGCTGACTGAA. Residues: CASSEGGLTE. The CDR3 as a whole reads CASSEGGLTEAFF.

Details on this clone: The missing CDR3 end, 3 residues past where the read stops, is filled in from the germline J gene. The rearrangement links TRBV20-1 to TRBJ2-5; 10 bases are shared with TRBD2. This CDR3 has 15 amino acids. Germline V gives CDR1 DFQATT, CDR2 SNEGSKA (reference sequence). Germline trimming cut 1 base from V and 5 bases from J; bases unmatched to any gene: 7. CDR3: CSARVLAGRGETQYF. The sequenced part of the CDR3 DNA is TGCAGTGCTAGAGTACTAGCGGGGAGGGGTGAGACC.

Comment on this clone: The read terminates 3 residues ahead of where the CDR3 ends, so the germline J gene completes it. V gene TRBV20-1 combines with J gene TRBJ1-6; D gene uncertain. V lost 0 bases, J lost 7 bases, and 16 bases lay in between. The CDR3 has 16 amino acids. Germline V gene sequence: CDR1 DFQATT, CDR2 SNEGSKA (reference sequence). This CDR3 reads CSARDQLRAGNSPLHF. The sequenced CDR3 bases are TGCAGTGCTAGAGATCAACTAAGGGCGGGAAATTCACCC.

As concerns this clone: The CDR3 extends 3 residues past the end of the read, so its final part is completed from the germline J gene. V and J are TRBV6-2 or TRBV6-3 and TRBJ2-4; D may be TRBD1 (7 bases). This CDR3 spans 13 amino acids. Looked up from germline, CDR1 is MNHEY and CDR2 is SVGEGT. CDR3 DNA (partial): TGTGCCAGCAGGGAGACAGGGTCGGAGGGT. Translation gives CASRETGSEG. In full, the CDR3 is CASRETGSEGQYF.

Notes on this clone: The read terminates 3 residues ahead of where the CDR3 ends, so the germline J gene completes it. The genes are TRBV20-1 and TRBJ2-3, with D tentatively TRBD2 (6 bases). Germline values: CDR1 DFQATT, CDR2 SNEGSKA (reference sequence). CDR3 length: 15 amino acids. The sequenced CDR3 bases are TGCAGTGCTAGAGATGGGGCTAGCGTTGGAGAGACG. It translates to CSARDGASVGET. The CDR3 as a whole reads CSARDGASVGETQYF.

CDR3 region: CASSSLPAASGTYEQYF. The CDR3 DNA, read in part, is TGTGCCAGCAGCTCCCTTCCGGCGGCTAGCGGGACTTACGAG. This chain links TRBV7-6 with TRBJ2-7, with 9 bases lining up with TRBD2. The CDR3 goes on 3 residues after the read ends, and that part is filled in from the germline J gene. In germline, CDR1 is SGHVS, CDR2 FNYEAQ. This CDR3 spans 17 amino acids. V lost 4 bases, J lost 4 bases, and 14 bases stayed unmatched. The entire variable domain, with the rest obtained from reference TRBV7-6 and TRBJ2-7, is as follows: GAGVSQSPRYKVTKRGQDVALRCDPISGHVSLYWYRQALGQGPEFLTYFNYEAQQDKSGLPNDRFSAERPEGSISTLTIQRTEQRDSAMYRCASSSLPAASGTYEQYFGPGTRLTVT.

CDR3 residues: CASSLGRGSGELFF. Partial CDR3 DNA: TGTGCCAGCAGCTTAGGCCGGGGATCGGGGGAG. The genes are TRBV7-9 and TRBJ2-2, with D maybe TRBD2 (5 bases). Coverage ceases 3 residues before the CDR3 finishes, and the germline J gene fills in the end. The germline V and J ends were trimmed by 1 base and 8 bases, with 11 bases remaining between them. Germline V lookup: CDR1 SEHNR, CDR2 FQNEAQ (reference sequence). The CDR3 runs 14 residues. Full variable domain (outside the CDR3, taken from reference TRBV7-9 and TRBJ2-2): DTGVSQNPRHKITKRGQNVTFRCDPISEHNRLYWYRQTLGQGPEFLTYFQNEAQLEKSRLLSDRFSAERPKGSFSTLEIQRTEQGDSAMYLCASSLGRGSGELFFGEGSRLTVL.

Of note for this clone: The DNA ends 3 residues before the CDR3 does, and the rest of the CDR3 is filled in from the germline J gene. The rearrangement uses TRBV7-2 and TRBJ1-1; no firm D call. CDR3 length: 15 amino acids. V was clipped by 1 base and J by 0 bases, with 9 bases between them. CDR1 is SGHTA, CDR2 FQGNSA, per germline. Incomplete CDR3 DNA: TGTGCCAGCAGCTTAGGTGGCGGGATGAACACTGAA. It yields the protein CASSLGGGMNTE. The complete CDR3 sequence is CASSLGGGMNTEAFF.

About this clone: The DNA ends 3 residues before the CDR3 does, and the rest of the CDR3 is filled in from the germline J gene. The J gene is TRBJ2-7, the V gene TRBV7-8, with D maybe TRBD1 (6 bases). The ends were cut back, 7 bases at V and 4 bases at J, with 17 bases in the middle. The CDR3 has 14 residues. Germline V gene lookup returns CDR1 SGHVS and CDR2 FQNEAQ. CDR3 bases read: TGTGCCAGCAACCCCGGGACAACGTTGTACGAG. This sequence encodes CASNPGTTLYE. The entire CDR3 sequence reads CASNPGTTLYEQYF.

The CDR3 here is CASSFRVGNTEAFF. Partial CDR3 DNA: TGTGCCAGCAGCTTTAGGGTTGGGAACACTGAA. V gene TRBV7-9 combines with J gene TRBJ1-1, with no clear D. Read coverage stops 3 residues before the CDR3 terminus; the germline J gene supplies the remainder. Trimming took off 3 bases at V and 1 base at J, with 9 bases between the two ends. The CDR3 is made up of 14 amino acids. Germline V gene sequence: CDR1 SEHNR, CDR2 FQNEAQ (reference sequence).

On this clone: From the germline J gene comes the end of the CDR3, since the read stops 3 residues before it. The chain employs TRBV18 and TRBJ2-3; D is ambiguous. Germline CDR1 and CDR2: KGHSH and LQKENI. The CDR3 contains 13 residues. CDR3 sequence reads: CASSPVEDKAQYF. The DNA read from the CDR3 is TGTGCCAGCTCCCCGGTAGAAGATAAAGCG.

CDR3 in amino acids: CASSFADRVNRGYTF. The CDR3 DNA, read in part, is TGTGCCAGCAGCTTCGCGGACAGGGTTAATCGGGGC. V and J are TRBV7-2 and TRBJ1-2; 8 bases line up with TRBD1. The observed sequence ends 3 residues before the CDR3 terminus, with the missing tail filled in from the germline J gene. Germline loops: CDR1 SGHTA, CDR2 FQGNSA. The CDR3 is 15 amino acids.

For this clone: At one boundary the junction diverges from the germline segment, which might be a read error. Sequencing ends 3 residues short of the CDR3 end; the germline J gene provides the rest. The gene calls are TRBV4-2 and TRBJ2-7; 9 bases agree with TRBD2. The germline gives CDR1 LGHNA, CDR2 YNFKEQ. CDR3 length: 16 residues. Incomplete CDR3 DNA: TGCGCCAGCAGCCAAGAGGCGGGGGGGACGCCCTACGAG. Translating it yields CASSQEAGGTPYE. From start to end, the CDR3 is CASSQEAGGTPYEQYF.

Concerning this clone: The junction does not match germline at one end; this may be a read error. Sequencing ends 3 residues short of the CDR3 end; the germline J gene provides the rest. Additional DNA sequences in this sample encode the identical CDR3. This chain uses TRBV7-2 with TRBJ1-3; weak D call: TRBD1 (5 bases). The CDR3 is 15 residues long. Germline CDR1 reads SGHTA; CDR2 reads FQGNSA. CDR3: CASSLARGGRNTIYF. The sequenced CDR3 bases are TGTGCCAGCAGCTTAGCCCGGGGGGGGAGAAACACA.

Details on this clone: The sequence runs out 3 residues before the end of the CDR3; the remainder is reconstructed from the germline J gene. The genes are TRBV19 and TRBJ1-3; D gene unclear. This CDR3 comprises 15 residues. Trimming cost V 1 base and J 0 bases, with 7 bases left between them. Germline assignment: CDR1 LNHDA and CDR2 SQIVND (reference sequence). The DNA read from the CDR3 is TGTGCCAGTAGTATAGGCCGGGGCTCTGGAAACACC. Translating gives CASSIGRGSGNT. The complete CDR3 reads CASSIGRGSGNTIYF.

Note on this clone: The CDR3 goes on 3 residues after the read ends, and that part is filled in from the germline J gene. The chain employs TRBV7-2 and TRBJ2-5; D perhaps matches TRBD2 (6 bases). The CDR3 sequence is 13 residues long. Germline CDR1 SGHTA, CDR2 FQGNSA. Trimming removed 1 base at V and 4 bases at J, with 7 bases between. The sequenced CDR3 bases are TGTGCCAGCAGCTTAGAAGCGGGAGAGACC. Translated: CASSLEAGET. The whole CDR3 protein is CASSLEAGETQYF. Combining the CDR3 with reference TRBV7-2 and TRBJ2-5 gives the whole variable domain GAGVSQSPSNKVTEKGKDVELRCDPISGHTALYWYRQSLGQGLEFLIYFQGNSAPDKSGLPSDRFSAERTGGSVSTLTIQRTQQEDSAVYLCASSLEAGETQYFGPGTRLLVL.

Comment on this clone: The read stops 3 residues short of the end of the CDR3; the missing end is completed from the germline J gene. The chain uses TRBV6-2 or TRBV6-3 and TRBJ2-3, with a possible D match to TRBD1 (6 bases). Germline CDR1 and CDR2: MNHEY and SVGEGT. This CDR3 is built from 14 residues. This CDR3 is CASSLDRGYSPQYF. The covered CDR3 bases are TGTGCCAGCAGTTTGGACAGAGGGTATTCGCCG.

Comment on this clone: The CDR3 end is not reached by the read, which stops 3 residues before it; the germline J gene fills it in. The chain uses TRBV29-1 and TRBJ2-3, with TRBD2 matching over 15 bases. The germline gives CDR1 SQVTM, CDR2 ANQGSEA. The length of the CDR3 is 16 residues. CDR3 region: CSPGGTSGGQQETQYF. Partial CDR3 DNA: TGCAGCCCGGGGGGGACTAGCGGGGGGCAGCAAGAGACG.

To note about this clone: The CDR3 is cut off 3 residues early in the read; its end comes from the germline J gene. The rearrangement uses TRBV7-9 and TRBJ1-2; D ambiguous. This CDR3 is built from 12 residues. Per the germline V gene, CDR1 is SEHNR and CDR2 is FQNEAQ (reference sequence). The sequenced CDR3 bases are TGTGCCAGCAGCTTAGCCCTCAGATCC. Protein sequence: CASSLALRS. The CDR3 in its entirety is CASSLALRSYTF.

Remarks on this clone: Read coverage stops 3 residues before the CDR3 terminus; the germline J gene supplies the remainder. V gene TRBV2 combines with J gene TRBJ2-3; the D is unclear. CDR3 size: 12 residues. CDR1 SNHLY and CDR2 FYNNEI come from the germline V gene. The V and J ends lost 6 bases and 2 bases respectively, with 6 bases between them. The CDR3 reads CASSILTDTQYF. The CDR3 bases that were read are TGTGCCAGCAGCATACTCACAGATACG.

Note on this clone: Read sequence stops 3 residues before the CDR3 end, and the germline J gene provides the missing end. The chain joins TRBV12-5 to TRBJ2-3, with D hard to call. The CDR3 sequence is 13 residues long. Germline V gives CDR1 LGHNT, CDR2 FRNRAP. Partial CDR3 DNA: TGTGCTAGTGGTTCCGGCAGGCAAGAGACG. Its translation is CASGSGRQET. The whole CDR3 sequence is CASGSGRQETQYF.

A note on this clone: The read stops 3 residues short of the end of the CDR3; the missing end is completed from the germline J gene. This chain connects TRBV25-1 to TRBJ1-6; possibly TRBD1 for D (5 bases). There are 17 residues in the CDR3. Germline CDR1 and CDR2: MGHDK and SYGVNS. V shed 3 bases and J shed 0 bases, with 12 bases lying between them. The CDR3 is CASSEFAGSSYNSPLHF. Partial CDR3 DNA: TGTGCCAGCAGTGAGTTTGCAGGGAGCTCCTATAATTCACCC. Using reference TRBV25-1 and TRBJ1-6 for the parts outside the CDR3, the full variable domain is EADIYQTPRYLVIGTGKKITLECSQTMGHDKMYWYQQDPGMELHLIHYSYGVNSTEKGDLSSESTVSRIRTEHFPLTLESARPSHTSQYLCASSEFAGSSYNSPLHFGNGTRLTVT.